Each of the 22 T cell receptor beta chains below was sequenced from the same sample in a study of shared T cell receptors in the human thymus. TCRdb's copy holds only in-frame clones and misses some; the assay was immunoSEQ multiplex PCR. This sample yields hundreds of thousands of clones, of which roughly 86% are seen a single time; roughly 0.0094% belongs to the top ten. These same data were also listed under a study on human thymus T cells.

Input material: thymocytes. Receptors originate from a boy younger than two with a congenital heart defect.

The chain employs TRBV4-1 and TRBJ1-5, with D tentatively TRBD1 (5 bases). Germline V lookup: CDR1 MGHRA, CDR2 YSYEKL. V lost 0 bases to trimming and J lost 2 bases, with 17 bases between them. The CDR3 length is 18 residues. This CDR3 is CASSQDTGRAGGNQPQHF. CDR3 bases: TGCGCCAGCAGCCAAGATACGGGCAGGGCTGGGGGCAATCAGCCCCAGCATTTT.

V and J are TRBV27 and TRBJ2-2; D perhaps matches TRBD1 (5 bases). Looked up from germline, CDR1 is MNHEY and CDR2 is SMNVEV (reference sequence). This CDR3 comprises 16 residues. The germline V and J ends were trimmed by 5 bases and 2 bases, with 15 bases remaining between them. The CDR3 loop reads CASSPPQEHNTGELFF. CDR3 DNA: TGTGCCAGCAGTCCCCCACAGGAGCATAACACCGGGGAGCTGTTTTTT.

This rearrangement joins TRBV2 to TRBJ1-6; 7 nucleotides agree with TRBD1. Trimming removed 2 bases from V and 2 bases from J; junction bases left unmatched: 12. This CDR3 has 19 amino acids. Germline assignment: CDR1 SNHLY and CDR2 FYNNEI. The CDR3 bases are TGTGCCAGCAGTGAACAAACAGGGGTATTATTTCCCTATAATTCACCCCTCCACTTT. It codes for CASSEQTGVLFPYNSPLHF.

In DNA form, the CDR3 reads TGTGCCAGCAGGGGCTCAGGACAGGGTGGAAACACCATATATTTT. Translating it yields CASRGSGQGGNTIYF. The chain joins TRBV27 to TRBJ1-3, with 8 bases that match TRBD1. V dropped 6 bases and J dropped 3; count of bases not matched to a gene: 7. Germline V lookup: CDR1 MNHEY, CDR2 SMNVEV (reference sequence). This CDR3 is built from 15 residues.

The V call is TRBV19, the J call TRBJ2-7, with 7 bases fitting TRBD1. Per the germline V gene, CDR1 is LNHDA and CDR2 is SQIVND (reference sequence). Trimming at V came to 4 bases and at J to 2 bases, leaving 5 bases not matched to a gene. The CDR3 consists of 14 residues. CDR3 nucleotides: TGTGCCAGTAGTAGAGAGGGGGCGACCTACGAGCAGTACTTC. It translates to CASSREGATYEQYF.

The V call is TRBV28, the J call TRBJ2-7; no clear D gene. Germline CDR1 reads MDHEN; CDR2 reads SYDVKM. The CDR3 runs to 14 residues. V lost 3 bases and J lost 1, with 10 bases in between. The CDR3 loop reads CASSLELGSYEQYF. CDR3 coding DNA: TGTGCCAGCAGTTTGGAGTTGGGTTCCTACGAGCAGTACTTC.

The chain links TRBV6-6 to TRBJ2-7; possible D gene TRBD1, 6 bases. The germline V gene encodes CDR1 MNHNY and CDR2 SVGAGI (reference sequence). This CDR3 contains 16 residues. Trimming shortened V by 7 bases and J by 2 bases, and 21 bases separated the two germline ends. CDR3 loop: CASTAQMGRGPYEQYF. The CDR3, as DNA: TGTGCCAGCACCGCCCAGATGGGCAGGGGCCCCTACGAGCAGTACTTC.

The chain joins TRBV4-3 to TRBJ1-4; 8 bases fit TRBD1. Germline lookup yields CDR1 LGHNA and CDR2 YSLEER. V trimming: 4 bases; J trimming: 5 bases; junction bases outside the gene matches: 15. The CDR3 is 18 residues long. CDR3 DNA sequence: TGCGCCAGCAGCCCAAAAGGCCCGGACAGGGATTGGAATGAAAAACTGTTTTTT. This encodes CASSPKGPDRDWNEKLFF.

This CDR3 reads CASNFKADYYNEQFF. The CDR3 DNA is TGTGCCAGTAATTTCAAGGCAGACTATTACAATGAGCAGTTCTTC. The chain is built from TRBV28 and TRBJ2-1, with a tentative D call TRBD2 (5 bases). The CDR3 runs to 15 residues. Germline CDR1 is MDHEN and CDR2 is SYDVKM. Trimming left V 9 bases short and J 4 bases short, with 19 bases between. Together with reference TRBV28 and TRBJ2-1, the CDR3 gives the full variable domain: DVKVTQSSRYLVKRTGEKVFLECVQDMDHENMFWYRQDPGLGLRLIYFSYDVKMKEKGDIPEGYSVSREKKERFSLILESASTNQTSMYLCASNFKADYYNEQFFGPGTRLTVL.

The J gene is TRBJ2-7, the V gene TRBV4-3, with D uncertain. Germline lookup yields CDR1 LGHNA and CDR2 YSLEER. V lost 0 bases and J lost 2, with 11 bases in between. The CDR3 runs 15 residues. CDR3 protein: CASSQDLAEPYEQYF. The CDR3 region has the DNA TGCGCCAGCAGCCAAGATCTGGCAGAACCCTACGAGCAGTACTTC.

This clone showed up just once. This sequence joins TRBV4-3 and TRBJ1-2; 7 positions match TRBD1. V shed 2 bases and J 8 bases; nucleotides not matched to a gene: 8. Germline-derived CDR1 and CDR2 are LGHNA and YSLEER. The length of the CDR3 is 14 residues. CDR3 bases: TGCGCCAGCAGCCAACGGGACAGCCCTCACGGCTACACCTTC. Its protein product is CASSQRDSPHGYTF.

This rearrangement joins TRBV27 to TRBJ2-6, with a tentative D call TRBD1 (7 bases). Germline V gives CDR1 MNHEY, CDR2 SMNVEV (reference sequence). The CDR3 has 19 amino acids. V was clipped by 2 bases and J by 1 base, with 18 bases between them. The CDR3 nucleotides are TGTGCCAGCAGTTTAGCCCGACAGGGTGGGAGGTCTGGGGCCAACGTCCTGACTTTC. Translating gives CASSLARQGGRSGANVLTF.

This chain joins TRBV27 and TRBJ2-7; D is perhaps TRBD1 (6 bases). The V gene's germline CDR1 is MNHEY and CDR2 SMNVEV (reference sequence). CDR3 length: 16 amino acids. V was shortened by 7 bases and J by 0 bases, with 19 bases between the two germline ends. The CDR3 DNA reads TGTGCCAGCACCCCACTGACGGACAGATTCTCCTACGAGCAGTACTTC. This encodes CASTPLTDRFSYEQYF.

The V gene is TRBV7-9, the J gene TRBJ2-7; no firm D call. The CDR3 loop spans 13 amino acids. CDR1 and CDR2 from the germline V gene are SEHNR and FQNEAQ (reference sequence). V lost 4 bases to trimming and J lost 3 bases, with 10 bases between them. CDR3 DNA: TGTGCCAGCAGCTCCGAGGAAAGCTACGAGCAGTACTTC. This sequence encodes CASSSEESYEQYF.

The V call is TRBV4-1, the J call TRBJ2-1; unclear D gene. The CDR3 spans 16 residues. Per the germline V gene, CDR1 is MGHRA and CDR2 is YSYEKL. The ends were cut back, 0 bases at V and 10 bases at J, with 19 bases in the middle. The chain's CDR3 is CASSQDVTGMRVEQFF. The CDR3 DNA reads TGCGCCAGCAGCCAAGATGTGACTGGAATGCGTGTAGAGCAGTTCTTC.

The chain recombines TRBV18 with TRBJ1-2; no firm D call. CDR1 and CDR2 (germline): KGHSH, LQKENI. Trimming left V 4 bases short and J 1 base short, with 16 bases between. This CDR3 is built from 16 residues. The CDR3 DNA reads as TGTGCCAGCTCACGTTTTCTTGGAGACGGTAACTATGGCTACACCTTC. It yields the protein CASSRFLGDGNYGYTF.

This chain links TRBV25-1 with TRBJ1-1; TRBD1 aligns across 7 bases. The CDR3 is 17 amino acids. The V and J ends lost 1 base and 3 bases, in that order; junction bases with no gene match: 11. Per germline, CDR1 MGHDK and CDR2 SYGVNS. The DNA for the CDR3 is TGTGCCAGCAGTGAATTTACCCCGACAGGGTTTGACACTGAAGCTTTCTTT. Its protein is CASSEFTPTGFDTEAFF.

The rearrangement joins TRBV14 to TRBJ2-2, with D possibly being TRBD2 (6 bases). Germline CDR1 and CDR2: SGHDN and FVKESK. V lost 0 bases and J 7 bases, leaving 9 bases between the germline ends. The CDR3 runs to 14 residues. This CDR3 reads CASSQEREDGELFF. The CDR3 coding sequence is TGTGCCAGCAGCCAAGAAAGGGAGGACGGGGAGCTGTTTTTT.

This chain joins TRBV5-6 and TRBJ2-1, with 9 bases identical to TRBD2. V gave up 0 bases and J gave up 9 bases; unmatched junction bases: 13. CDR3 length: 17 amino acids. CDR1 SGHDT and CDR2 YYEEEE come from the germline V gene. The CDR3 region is CASSLARGVSGRGEQFF. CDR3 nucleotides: TGTGCCAGCAGCTTGGCGCGGGGGGTTAGCGGGAGAGGTGAGCAGTTCTTC.

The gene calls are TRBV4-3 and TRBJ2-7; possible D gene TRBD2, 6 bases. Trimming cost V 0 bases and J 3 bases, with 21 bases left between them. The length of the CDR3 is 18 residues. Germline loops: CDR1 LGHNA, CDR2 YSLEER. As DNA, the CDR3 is TGCGCCAGCAGCCAAGATCATCAAAGGAGACTAGGGGTCTACGAGCAGTACTTC. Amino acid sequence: CASSQDHQRRLGVYEQYF.

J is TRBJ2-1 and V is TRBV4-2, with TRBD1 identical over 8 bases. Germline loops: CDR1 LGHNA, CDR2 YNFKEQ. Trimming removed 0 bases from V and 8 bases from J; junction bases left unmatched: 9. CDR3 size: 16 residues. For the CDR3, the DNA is TGTGCCAGCAGCCAAGATTCCCAGGGGGCGGCGGATGAGCAGTTCTTC. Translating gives CASSQDSQGAADEQFF.

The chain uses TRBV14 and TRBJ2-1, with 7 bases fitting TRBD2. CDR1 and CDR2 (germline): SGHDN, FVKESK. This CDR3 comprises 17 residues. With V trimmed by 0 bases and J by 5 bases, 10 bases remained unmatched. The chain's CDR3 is CASSQDRGAGLDNEQFF. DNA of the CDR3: TGTGCCAGCAGCCAAGATCGGGGAGCGGGGTTAGACAATGAGCAGTTCTTC.